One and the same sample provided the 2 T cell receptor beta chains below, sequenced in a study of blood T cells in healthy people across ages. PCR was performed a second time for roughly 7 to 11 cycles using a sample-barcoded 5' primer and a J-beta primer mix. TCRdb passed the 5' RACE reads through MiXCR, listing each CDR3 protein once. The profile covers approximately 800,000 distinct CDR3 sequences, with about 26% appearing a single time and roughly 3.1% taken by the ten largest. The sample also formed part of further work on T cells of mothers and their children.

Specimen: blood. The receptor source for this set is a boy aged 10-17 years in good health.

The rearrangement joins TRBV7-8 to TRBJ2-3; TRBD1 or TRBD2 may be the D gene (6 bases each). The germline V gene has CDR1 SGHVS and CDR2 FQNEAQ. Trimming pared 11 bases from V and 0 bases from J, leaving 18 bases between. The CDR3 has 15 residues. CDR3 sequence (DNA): TGTGCCTCCTCGGAGGAGGGGGGTAGCACAGATACGCAGTATTTT. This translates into CASSEEGGSTDTQYF.

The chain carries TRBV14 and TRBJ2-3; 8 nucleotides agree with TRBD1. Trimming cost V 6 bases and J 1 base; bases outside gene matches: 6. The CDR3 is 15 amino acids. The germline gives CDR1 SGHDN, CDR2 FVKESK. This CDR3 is CASRPLGQGTDTQYF. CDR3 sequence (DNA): TGTGCCAGCAGACCTCTGGGACAGGGCACAGATACGCAGTATTTT.